A selection of T cell receptor beta chains follows, all from one sample in a study of T-cell memory formation after mild COVID-19. MiXCR was run by TCRdb on the 5' RACE reads, yielding one entry per CDR3 protein. Of 380,000 or so distinct CDR3 sequences in the sample, roughly 14% were seen once. Sequencing was carried out using PBMCs or a T cell subset sorted from them (not recorded which). Receptors were obtained from a man younger than 35 who had mild COVID-19 (a few samples of this study predate the infection). Cell type and time point are not known. CDR3s include the opening cysteine and the closing phenylalanine or tryptophan. The order of the fields is J gene, V gene, clone size, D gene, CDR3 protein, CDR3 DNA. The D gene is left open where the match is weak. Some rows have no size entry. The others give once, few or many, or a class for an expanded clone.

J: TRBJ2-5; V: TRBV27; size: few; D: TRBD1; CDR3: CASSRTDRVQETQYF; DNA: TGTGCCAGCAGTCGCACCGACAGGGTCCAAGAGACCCAGTACTTC
J: TRBJ2-7; V: TRBV3-1; size: few; D: .; CDR3: CASSQPDSFEQYF; DNA: TGTGCCAGCAGCCAGCCTGACAGCTTCGAGCAGTACTTC
J: TRBJ2-1; V: TRBV5-1; size: few; D: .; CDR3: CASSLVGGSSYNEQFF; DNA: TGCGCCAGCAGCTTGGTCGGGGGTAGCTCCTACAATGAGCAGTTCTTC
J: TRBJ1-1; V: TRBV9; size: .; D: TRBD1; CDR3: CASSATTRGHTEAFF; DNA: TGTGCCAGCAGCGCCACGACAAGGGGGCACACTGAAGCTTTCTTT
J: TRBJ1-5; V: TRBV7-8; size: few; D: .; CDR3: CASSTQGFQPQHF; DNA: TGTGCCAGCAGCACGCAGGGTTTTCAGCCCCAGCATTTT
J: TRBJ1-6; V: TRBV6-5; size: .; D: TRBD1; CDR3: CASSHLPGQGRSPLHF; DNA: TGTGCCAGCAGCCATCTTCCGGGACAGGGGAGGTCACCCCTCCACTTT
J: TRBJ2-1; V: TRBV9; size: few; D: .; CDR3: CASSVEDPNEQFF; DNA: TGTGCCAGCAGCGTAGAGGACCCCAATGAGCAGTTCTTC
J: TRBJ2-5; V: TRBV4-2; size: .; D: TRBD1; CDR3: CASSQEPAGGLETQYF; DNA: TGTGCCAGCAGCCAAGAACCGGCAGGGGGCTTAGAGACCCAGTACTTC
J: TRBJ2-7; V: TRBV27; size: .; D: .; CDR3: CASSASTGHEQYF; DNA: TGTGCCAGCAGTGCCTCGACCGGCCACGAGCAGTACTTC
J: TRBJ1-2; V: TRBV12-3/TRBV12-4; size: few; D: .; CDR3: CASSGQVGYTF; DNA: TGTGCCAGCAGTGGACAAGTGGGCTACACCTTC
J: TRBJ2-3; V: TRBV7-2; size: .; D: TRBD2; CDR3: CASSLEAGGTDTQYF; DNA: TGTGCCAGCAGCTTAGAGGCGGGGGGCACAGATACGCAGTATTTT
J: TRBJ1-4; V: TRBV7-9; size: .; D: .; CDR3: CASRAGSPTEKLFF; DNA: TGTGCCAGCAGGGCAGGGTCCCCAACCGAAAAACTGTTTTTT
J: TRBJ1-5; V: TRBV28; size: few; D: TRBD1; CDR3: CASSNTGGLSNQPQHF; DNA: TGTGCCAGCTCAAACACAGGGGGCCTGAGCAATCAGCCCCAGCATTTT
J: TRBJ2-4; V: TRBV5-1; size: .; D: .; CDR3: CASSSGAYIQYF; DNA: TGCGCCAGCAGCTCCGGAGCGTACATTCAGTACTTC